This T cell receptor beta chain came from a study of shared clonotypes between healthy human individuals. CD8 cells classed as naive were CD45RO-negative and positively selected for CCR7, excluding terminally differentiated effector memory CD45RA+ cells. V was clipped by 2 bases and J by 9 bases; unmatched bases: 12. In germline, CDR1 is MGHDK, CDR2 SYGVNS. This CDR3 comprises 17 residues. Per sorted-subset replicate PCR, input was roughly 220 ng DNA, representing some 30,000 T cell genomes. The protocol was immunoSEQ multiplex PCR, while the TCRdb copy is restricted to in-frame clones and leaves out a portion. This sample has about 2 million clones, with about 94% found just once.

The sequence came from a man aged 18 to 29 in good health. The chain couples TRBV25-1 to TRBJ1-6; 8 nucleotides match TRBD1. Sequencing used naive CD8+ T cells sorted from blood. CDR3 protein: CASSERLGTGLGSPLHF. CDR3 coding DNA: TGTGCCAGCAGTGAAAGACTTGGGACAGGATTAGGTTCACCCCTCCACTTT.